This TCR beta chain was found in a study of type 1 regulatory T cells. Whole-study context: This in vitro CD4 product, T-allo10, is enriched for Tr1 cells and alloantigen-specific. General observations from the study: Compared with non-type 1 regulatory T cells, type 1 regulatory T cells showed a more restricted TCR repertoire.

CDR1 is SGDLS, CDR2 YYNGEE, per germline. This CDR3 has 17 residues. Trimming took 3 bases from V and 0 from J, leaving 16 bases between them. As regards this clonotype: Antigen: not known.

TCRdb re-called the reads through MiXCR, storing one row per CDR3 protein. The sample records some 71,000 distinct CDR3 sequences, less than 25% being singletons. The sequenced material came from cultured type 1 regulatory T (Tr1) cells, either the whole culture or a sorted fraction (not recorded which). The V gene is TRBV9, the J gene TRBJ2-1, with D tentatively TRBD1 (5 bases). The TCR originated in a human donor in good health. The DNA for the CDR3 is TGTGCCAGCAGCGCTGTAGGGGCCCCGGGCTCCTACAATGAGCAGTTCTTC. Encoded protein: CASSAVGAPGSYNEQFF.